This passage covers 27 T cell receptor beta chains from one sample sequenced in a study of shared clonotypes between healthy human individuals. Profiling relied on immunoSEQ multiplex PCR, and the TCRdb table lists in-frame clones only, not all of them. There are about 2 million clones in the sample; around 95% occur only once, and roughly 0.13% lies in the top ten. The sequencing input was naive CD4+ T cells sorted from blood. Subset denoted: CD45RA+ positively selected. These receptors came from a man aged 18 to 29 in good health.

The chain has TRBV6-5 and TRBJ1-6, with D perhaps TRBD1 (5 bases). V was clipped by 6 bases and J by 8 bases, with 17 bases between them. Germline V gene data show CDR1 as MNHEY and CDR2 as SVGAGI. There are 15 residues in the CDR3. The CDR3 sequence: CASSPADSFYSPLHF. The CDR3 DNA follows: TGTGCCAGCAGCCCTGCAGACAGTTTTTATTCACCCCTCCACTTT.

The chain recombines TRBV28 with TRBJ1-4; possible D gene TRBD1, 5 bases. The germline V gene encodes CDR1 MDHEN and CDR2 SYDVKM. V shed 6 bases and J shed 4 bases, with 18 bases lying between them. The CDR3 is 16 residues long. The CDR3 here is CASSPPSGLLNEKLFF. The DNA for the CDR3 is TGTGCCAGCAGCCCTCCCTCGGGACTGCTTAATGAAAAACTGTTTTTT.

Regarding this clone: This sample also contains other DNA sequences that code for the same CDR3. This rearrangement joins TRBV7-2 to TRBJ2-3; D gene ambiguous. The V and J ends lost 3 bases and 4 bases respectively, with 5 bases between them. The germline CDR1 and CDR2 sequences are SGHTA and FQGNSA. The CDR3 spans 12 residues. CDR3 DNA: TGTGCCAGCAGCTTGGCACCAGATACGCAGTATTTT. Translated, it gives CASSLAPDTQYF.

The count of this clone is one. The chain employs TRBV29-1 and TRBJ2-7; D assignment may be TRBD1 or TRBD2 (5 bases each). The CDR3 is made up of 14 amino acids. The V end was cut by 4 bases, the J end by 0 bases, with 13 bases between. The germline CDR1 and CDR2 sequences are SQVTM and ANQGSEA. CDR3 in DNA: TGCAGCGTTGGGGGCGGGCTCAGCTCCTACGAGCAGTACTTC. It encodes CSVGGGLSSYEQYF.

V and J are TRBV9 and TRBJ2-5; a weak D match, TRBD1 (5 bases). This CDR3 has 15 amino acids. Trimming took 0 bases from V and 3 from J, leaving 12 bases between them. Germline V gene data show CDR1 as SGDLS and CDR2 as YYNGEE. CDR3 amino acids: CASSVAIGAEETQYF. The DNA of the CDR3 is TGTGCCAGCAGCGTAGCTATTGGGGCGGAAGAGACCCAGTACTTC. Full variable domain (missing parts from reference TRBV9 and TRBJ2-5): DSGVTQTPKHLITATGQRVTLRCSPRSGDLSVYWYQQSLDQGLQFLIQYYNGEERAKGNILERFSAQQFPDLHSELNLSSLELGDSALYFCASSVAIGAEETQYFGPGTRLLVL.

The CDR3 loop is CASSSTGHNNQPQHF. The CDR3 DNA reads TGTGCCAGCAGCTCCACCGGACACAACAATCAGCCCCAGCATTTT. The gene calls are TRBV5-6 and TRBJ1-5; tentatively, D is TRBD1 (5 bases). Germline values: CDR1 SGHDT, CDR2 YYEEEE. The V and J ends lost 3 bases and 3 bases respectively, with 13 bases between them. The CDR3 is 15 amino acids.

Written as DNA, the CDR3 is TGTGCCAGCAGCCTCTCGCTGGGGGCTGAAGCTTTCTTT. Encoded protein: CASSLSLGAEAFF. The rearrangement links TRBV6-5 to TRBJ1-1; the D gene is possibly TRBD1 (5 bases). CDR1 and CDR2 (germline): MNHEY, SVGAGI. V lost 6 bases, J lost 6 bases, and 14 bases lay in between. The CDR3 sequence is 13 residues long.

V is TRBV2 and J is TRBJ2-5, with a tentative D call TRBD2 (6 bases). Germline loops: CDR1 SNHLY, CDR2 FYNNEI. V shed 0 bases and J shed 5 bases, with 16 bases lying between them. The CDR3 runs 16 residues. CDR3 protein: CASSEALMGGGETQYF. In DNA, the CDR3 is TGTGCCAGCAGTGAAGCGCTTATGGGGGGTGGTGAGACCCAGTACTTC.

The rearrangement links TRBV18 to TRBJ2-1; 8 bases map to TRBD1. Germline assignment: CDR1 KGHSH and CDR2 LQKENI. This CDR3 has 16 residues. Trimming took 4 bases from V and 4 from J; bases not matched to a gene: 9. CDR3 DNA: TGTGCCAGCTCACTAAAGGACAGGGTCGGTTACAATGAGCAGTTCTTC. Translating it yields CASSLKDRVGYNEQFF.

The CDR3 DNA follows: TGCGCCAGCAGCCAATCAAGGGTACTCACTGGAAACACCATATATTTT. It yields the protein CASSQSRVLTGNTIYF. The chain is built from TRBV4-1 and TRBJ1-3; D not certain. Per germline, CDR1 MGHRA and CDR2 YSYEKL. With 2 bases removed from V and 2 bases from J, the gap between germline ends came to 13 bases. The CDR3 is 16 amino acids.

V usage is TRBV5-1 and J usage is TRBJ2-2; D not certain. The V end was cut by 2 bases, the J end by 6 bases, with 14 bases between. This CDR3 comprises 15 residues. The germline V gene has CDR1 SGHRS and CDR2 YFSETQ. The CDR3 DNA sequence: TGCGCCAGCAGCTTCTCCGGAGTAGGAGCCGGGGAGCTGTTTTTT. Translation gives CASSFSGVGAGELFF. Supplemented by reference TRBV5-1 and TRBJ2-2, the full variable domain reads KAGVTQTPRYLIKTRGQQVTLSCSPISGHRSVSWYQQTPGQGLQFLFEYFSETQRNKGNFPGRFSGRQFSNSRSEMNVSTLELGDSALYLCASSFSGVGAGELFFGEGSRLTVL.

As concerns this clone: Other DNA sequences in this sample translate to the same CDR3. CDR3 in DNA: TGTGCCAGCAGCTTAGGGCCCCTCGAGGAGACCCAGTACTTC. Its translation is CASSLGPLEETQYF. This chain joins TRBV7-2 and TRBJ2-5; D is undetermined. V lost 1 base and J 5 bases, leaving 11 bases between the germline ends. This CDR3 contains 14 residues. The V gene's germline CDR1 is SGHTA and CDR2 FQGNSA.

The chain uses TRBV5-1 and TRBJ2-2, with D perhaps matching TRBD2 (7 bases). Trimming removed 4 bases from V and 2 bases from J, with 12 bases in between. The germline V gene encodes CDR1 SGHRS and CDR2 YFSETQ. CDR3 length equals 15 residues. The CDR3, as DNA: TGCGCCAGCAGCGCACGGGGGGCAAACACCGGGGAGCTGTTTTTT. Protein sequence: CASSARGANTGELFF. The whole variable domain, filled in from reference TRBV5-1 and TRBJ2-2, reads KAGVTQTPRYLIKTRGQQVTLSCSPISGHRSVSWYQQTPGQGLQFLFEYFSETQRNKGNFPGRFSGRQFSNSRSEMNVSTLELGDSALYLCASSARGANTGELFFGEGSRLTVL.

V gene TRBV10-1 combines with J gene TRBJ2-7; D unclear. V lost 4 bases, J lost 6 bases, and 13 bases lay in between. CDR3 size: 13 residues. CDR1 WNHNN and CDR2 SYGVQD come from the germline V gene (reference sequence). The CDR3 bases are TGCGCCAGCAGTGGGACGACCCGCTCCGAGCAGTACTTC. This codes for CASSGTTRSEQYF.

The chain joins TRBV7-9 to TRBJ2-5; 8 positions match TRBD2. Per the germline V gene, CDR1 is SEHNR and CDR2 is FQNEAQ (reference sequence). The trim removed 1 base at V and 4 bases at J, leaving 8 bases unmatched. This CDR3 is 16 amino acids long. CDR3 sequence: CASSLVPGLGTETQYF. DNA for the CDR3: TGTGCCAGCAGCTTAGTCCCGGGACTAGGTACAGAGACCCAGTACTTC. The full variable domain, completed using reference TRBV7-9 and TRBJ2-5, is DTGVSQNPRHKITKRGQNVTFRCDPISEHNRLYWYRQTLGQGPEFLTYFQNEAQLEKSRLLSDRFSAERPKGSFSTLEIQRTEQGDSAMYLCASSLVPGLGTETQYFGPGTRLLVL.

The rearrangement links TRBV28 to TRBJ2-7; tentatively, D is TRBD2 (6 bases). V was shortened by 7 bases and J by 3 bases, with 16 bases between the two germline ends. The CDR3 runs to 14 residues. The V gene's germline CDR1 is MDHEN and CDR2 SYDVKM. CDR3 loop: CASNYGGFDYEQYF. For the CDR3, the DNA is TGTGCCAGCAATTACGGGGGTTTCGACTACGAGCAGTACTTC.

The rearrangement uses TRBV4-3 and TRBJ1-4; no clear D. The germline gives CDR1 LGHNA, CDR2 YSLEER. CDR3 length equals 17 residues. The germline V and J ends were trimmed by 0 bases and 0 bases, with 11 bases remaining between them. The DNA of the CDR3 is TGCGCCAGCAGCCAAGATGTCGCGGCTGCAACTAATGAAAAACTGTTTTTT. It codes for CASSQDVAAATNEKLFF.

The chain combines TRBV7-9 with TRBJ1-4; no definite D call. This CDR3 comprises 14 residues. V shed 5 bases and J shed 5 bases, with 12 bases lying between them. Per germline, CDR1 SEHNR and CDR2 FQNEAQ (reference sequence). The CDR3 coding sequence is TGTGCCAGCAGCCTTCCCGTCCTCAATGAAAAACTGTTTTTT. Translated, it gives CASSLPVLNEKLFF.

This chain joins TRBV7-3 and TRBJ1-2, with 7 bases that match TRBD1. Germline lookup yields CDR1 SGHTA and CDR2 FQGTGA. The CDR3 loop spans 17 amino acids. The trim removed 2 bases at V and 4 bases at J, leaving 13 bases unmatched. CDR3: CASSLGPLSQGLYGYTF. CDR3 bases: TGTGCCAGCAGCTTAGGCCCCCTCTCACAGGGGCTCTATGGCTACACCTTC.

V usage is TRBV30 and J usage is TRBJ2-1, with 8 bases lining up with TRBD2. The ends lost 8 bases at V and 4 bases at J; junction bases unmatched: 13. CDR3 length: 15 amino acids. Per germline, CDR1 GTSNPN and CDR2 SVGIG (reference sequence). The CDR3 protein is CAGAGFGRVYNEQFF. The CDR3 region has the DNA TGTGCCGGGGCCGGGTTCGGGAGGGTGTACAATGAGCAGTTCTTC. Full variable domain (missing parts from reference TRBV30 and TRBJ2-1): SQTIHQWPATLVQPVGSPLSLECTVEGTSNPNLYWYRQAAGRGLQLLFYSVGIGQISSEVPQNLSASRPQDRQFILSSKKLLLSDSGFYLCAGAGFGRVYNEQFFGPGTRLTVL.

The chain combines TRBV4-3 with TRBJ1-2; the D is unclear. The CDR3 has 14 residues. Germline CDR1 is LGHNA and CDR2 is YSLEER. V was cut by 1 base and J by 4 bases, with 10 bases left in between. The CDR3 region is CASSQVGGSYGYTF. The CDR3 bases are TGCGCCAGCAGCCAAGTGGGAGGGTCCTATGGCTACACCTTC.

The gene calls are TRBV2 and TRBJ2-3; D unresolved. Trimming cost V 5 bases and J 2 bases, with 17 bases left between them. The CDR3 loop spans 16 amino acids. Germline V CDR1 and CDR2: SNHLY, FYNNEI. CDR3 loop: CASSPYSQANTDTQYF. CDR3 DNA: TGTGCCAGCAGTCCTTACAGCCAGGCTAACACAGATACGCAGTATTTT.

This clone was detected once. This CDR3 is CASSPPLVHGYTF. CDR3 DNA sequence: TGTGCCAGCTCACCGCCGTTAGTACATGGCTACACCTTC. The chain links TRBV18 to TRBJ1-2; D is undetermined. Germline V gives CDR1 KGHSH, CDR2 LQKENI. This CDR3 contains 13 residues. Deletions cut 3 bases from V and 6 bases from J, with 11 bases between.

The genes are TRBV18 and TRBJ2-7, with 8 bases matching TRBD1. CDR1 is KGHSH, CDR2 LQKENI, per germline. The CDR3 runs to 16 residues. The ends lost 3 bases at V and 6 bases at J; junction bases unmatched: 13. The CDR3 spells CASSPGTRGLNREQYF. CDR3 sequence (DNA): TGTGCCAGCTCACCCGGAACCAGGGGGCTTAATCGCGAGCAGTACTTC.

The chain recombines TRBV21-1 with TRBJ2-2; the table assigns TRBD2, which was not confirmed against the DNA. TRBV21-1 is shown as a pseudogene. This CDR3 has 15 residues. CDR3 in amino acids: CASSKARGNTGELFF. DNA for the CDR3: TGTGCCAGCAGCAAAGCCCGGGGGAACACCGGGGAGCTGTTTTTT.

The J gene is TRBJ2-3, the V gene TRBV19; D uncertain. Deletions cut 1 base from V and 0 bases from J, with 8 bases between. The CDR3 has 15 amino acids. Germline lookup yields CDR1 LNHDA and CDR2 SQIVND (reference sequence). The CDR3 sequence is CASSIGVESTDTQYF. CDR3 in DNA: TGTGCCAGTAGTATAGGGGTAGAAAGCACAGATACGCAGTATTTT.

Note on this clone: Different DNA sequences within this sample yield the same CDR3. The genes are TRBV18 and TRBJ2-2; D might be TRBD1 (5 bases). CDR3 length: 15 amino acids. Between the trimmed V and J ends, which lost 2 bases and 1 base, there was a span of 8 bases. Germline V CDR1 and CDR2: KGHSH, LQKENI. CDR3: CASSPGQGNTGELFF. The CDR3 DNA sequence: TGTGCCAGCTCACCAGGGCAGGGGAACACCGGGGAGCTGTTTTTT.